This record covers a single TCR beta chain. The data originate from a study of T cells after yellow fever vaccination. The CDR3 has 14 amino acids. Germline V gene sequence: CDR1 SEHNR, CDR2 FQNEAQ (reference sequence). Trimming left V 5 bases short and J 7 bases short, with 14 bases between. TCRdb fed the 5' RACE reads into MiXCR, producing one record per CDR3 protein. Of 99,000 or so distinct CDR3 sequences in the sample, about 5.8% were seen once. This chain connects TRBV7-9 to TRBJ2-2; D is tentatively TRBD1 or TRBD2 (5 bases each). Specimen: CD8+ T cells sorted from PBMCs, collected 10 days after the yellow fever booster vaccination. This TCR came from a man aged 18 to 30 who received the YFV17D yellow fever vaccine. The CDR3, as DNA: TGTGCCAGCAGCCCCGACCCGAGGGGCGGGGAGCTGTTTTTT. Translated, it gives CASSPDPRGGELFF. Looking up the rest from reference TRBV7-9 and TRBJ2-2 gives the full variable domain: DTGVSQNPRHKITKRGQNVTFRCDPISEHNRLYWYRQTLGQGPEFLTYFQNEAQLEKSRLLSDRFSAERPKGSFSTLEIQRTEQGDSAMYLCASSPDPRGGELFFGEGSRLTVL.